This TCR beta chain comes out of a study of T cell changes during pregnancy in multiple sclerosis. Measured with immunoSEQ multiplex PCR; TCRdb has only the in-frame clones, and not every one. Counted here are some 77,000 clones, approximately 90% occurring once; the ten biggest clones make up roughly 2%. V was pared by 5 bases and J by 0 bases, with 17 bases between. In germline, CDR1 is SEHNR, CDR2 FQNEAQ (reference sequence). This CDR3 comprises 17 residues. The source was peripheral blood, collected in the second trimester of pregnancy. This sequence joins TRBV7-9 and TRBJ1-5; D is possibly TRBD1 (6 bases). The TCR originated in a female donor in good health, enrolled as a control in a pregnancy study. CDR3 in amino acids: CASSTGWDTDSNQPQHF. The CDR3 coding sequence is TGTGCCAGCAGCACGGGGTGGGACACAGATAGCAATCAGCCCCAGCATTTT.